The present T cell receptor beta chain was sequenced within a study of blood T cell repertoires in COVID-19. About the research overall: Sites across the United States, Italy and Spain contributed samples from acute and convalescent COVID-19. From T cells, B-cell-depleted T cells, or PBMCs came the material, which was cDNA or gDNA.

Germline loops: CDR1 LNHNV, CDR2 YYDKDF (reference sequence). This CDR3 has 15 residues. Trimming took 2 bases from V and 4 from J; bases not matched to a gene: 3. Methods used by the authors: For nucleated cells, counts were estimated from reference gene primer amplification. The method was immunoSEQ multiplex PCR; TCRdb's version includes in-frame clones alone and lacks a portion of them. V and J calls and clone size are copied from that table; D and trimming were computed from the DNA. The repertoire consists of 150,000 to 200,000 clones, with around 83% occurring once and the leading ten covering roughly 0.99%.

The sequencing sample was made of peripheral blood. The chain recombines TRBV15 with TRBJ2-5; TRBD2 matches at 11 bases. This clonotype was sampled from a man between 18 and 35 years old with acute or convalescent COVID-19. CDR3 protein: CATSRLAGGPETQYF. CDR3 coding DNA: TGTGCCACCAGCAGATTAGCGGGGGGGCCAGAGACCCAGTACTTC.